A selection of T cell receptor beta chains follows, all from one sample in a study of T cell responses to AZD1222 COVID-19 vaccine. Clones were read by immunoSEQ multiplex PCR, and TCRdb kept only the in-frame ones, dropping some. This sample has 150,000 or so clones, with roughly nine tenths found just once. The sequences come from peripheral blood, collected on day 0 of AZD1222 vaccination. Receptors were obtained from an adult in good health. The CDR3 runs from the conserved cysteine through the conserved F or W. Each record gives: CDR3 protein, V gene, D gene, J gene. The D gene is left open where the match is weak.

CDR3: CAISGTGYGYTF; V: TRBV10-3; D: TRBD1; J: TRBJ1-2
CDR3: CASSPSTGNYGYTF; V: TRBV7-9; D: -; J: TRBJ1-2
CDR3: CSASRGRGEAFF; V: TRBV20-1; D: -; J: TRBJ1-1
CDR3: CASSLESLQGNYGYTF; V: TRBV5-1; D: -; J: TRBJ1-2
CDR3: CAWSSGTSGISEETQYF; V: TRBV30; D: TRBD2; J: TRBJ2-5
CDR3: CASSVEGQEQPQHF; V: TRBV19; D: -; J: TRBJ1-5
CDR3: CASSSGTGSYEKLFF; V: TRBV7-3; D: TRBD1; J: TRBJ1-4
CDR3: CASSQDEPDRDQETQYF; V: TRBV14; D: TRBD1; J: TRBJ2-5
CDR3: CASSPLAGGVWQETQYF; V: TRBV18; D: TRBD2; J: TRBJ2-5
CDR3: CASHTGPVGQAVGYGYTF; V: TRBV27; D: -; J: TRBJ1-2
CDR3: CASSLGASGTGPYGYTF; V: TRBV11-2; D: -; J: TRBJ1-2
CDR3: CSVVSQGSYYEQYF; V: TRBV29-1; D: -; J: TRBJ2-7
CDR3: CASSPPPGTDVHRTEAFF; V: TRBV13; D: TRBD1; J: TRBJ1-1
CDR3: CASSPRTGLPKDTEAFF; V: TRBV7-8; D: TRBD1; J: TRBJ1-1
CDR3: CASSVPAGGAPDTQYF; V: TRBV9; D: TRBD2; J: TRBJ2-3